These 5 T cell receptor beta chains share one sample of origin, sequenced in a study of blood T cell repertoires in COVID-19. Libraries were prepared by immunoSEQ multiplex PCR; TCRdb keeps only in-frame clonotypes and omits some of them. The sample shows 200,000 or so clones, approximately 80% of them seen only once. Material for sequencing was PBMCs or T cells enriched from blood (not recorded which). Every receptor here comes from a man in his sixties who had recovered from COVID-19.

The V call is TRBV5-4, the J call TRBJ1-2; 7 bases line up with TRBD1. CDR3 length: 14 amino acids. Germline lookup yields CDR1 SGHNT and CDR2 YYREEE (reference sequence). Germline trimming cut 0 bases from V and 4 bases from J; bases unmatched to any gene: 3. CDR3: CASSLDRGGYGYTF. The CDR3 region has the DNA TGTGCCAGCAGCTTGGACAGGGGTGGCTATGGCTACACCTTC.

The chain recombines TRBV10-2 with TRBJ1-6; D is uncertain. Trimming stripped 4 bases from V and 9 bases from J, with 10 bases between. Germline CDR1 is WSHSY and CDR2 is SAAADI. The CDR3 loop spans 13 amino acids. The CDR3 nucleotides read TGCGCCAGCAGTGTACAGCGGGGTTCACCCCTCCACTTT. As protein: CASSVQRGSPLHF.

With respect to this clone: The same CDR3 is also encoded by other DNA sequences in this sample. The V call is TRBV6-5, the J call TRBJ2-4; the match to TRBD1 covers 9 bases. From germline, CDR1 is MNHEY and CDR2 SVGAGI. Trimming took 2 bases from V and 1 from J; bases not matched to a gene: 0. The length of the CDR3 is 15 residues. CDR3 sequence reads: CASSYDRGAKNIQYF. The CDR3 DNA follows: TGTGCCAGCAGTTACGACAGGGGGGCCAAAAACATTCAGTACTTC.

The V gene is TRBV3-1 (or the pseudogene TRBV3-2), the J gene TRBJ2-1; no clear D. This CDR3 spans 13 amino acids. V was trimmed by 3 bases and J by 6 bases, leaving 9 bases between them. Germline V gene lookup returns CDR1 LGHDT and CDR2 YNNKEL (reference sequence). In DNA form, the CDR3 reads TGTGCCAGCAGCCATCCCTACCTCAATGAGCAGTTCTTC. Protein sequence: CASSHPYLNEQFF.

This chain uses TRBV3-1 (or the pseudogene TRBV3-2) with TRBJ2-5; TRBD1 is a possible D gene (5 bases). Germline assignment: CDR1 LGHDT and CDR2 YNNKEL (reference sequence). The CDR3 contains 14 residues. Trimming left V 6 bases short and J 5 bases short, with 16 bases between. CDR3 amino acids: CASRRQSSQETQYF. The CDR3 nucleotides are TGTGCCAGCAGACGACAGTCTTCTCAGGAGACCCAGTACTTC.